This entry lists 14 T cell receptor beta chains sequenced from one sample in a study of blood T cell repertoires in COVID-19 (dated by TCRdb to the early 2020s). Library preparation was by the immunoSEQ multiplex PCR assay. TCRdb took this table from immuneACCESS and kept in-frame rearrangements with V and J called. Such tables lack part of the clones; where checked against another copy, unresolved V genes explain under half of the gap, and the rest is unexplained. The sample table lists a few hundred thousand clones, 85% to 90% of them with a count of one. Clones ranked in the top ten supply 6.2% of the sample. The sequenced material came from peripheral blood. The source of these receptors is a man aged 60-69 years who had recovered from COVID-19.

The CDR3 loop is CASSQDLGGIYEQYF. CDR3 nucleotide sequence: TGTGCCAGCAGCCAAGATCTGGGGGGTATATACGAGCAGTACTTC. V and J are TRBV4-2 and TRBJ2-7; possible D gene TRBD2, 6 bases. Trimming removed 0 bases from V and 4 bases from J, with 13 bases in between. Germline V CDR1 and CDR2: LGHNA, YNFKEQ. The CDR3 has 15 amino acids.

This clone was counted once. The rearrangement uses TRBV4-3 and TRBJ2-6; 7 bases fit TRBD1. Germline V lookup: CDR1 LGHNA, CDR2 YSLEER. With V trimmed by 0 bases and J by 2 bases, 4 bases remained unmatched. This CDR3 region has 17 residues. DNA of the CDR3: TGCGCCAGCAGCCAAGATAGGGGGCGCGCTGGGGCCAACGTCCTGACTTTC. Residues: CASSQDRGRAGANVLTF.

The DNA of the CDR3 is TGTGCCAGCAGTCCCAGCTCCTACGAGCAGTACTTC. Its protein product is CASSPSSYEQYF. V gene TRBV27 combines with J gene TRBJ2-7; D gene unclear. Germline values: CDR1 MNHEY, CDR2 SMNVEV (reference sequence). The V gene lost 5 bases and the J gene lost 0 bases, with 5 bases spanning the gap. The CDR3 extends over 12 amino acids.

V is TRBV24-1 and J is TRBJ2-6; no clear D. V shed 2 bases and J shed 4 bases, with 11 bases lying between them. This CDR3 spans 16 amino acids. Germline V gives CDR1 KGHDR, CDR2 SFDVKD. The CDR3: CATSDYQVSGANVLTF. CDR3 nucleotide sequence: TGTGCCACCAGTGATTATCAGGTCTCGGGGGCCAACGTCCTGACTTTC.

This chain uses TRBV7-2 with TRBJ2-7; the D gene is possibly TRBD2 (5 bases). Germline assignment: CDR1 SGHTA and CDR2 FQGNSA. The CDR3 extends over 14 amino acids. The V and J ends lost 5 bases and 3 bases respectively, with 14 bases between them. CDR3 region: CASSPDSLIYEQYF. The CDR3 coding sequence is TGTGCCAGCAGCCCGGACTCGTTAATCTACGAGCAGTACTTC.

The chain joins TRBV9 to TRBJ2-5, with D perhaps matching TRBD1 (6 bases). The germline V and J ends were trimmed by 5 bases and 5 bases, with 16 bases remaining between them. The length of the CDR3 is 14 residues. CDR1 SGDLS and CDR2 YYNGEE come from the germline V gene. The CDR3 DNA follows: TGTGCCAGCAGTTCAGCCGGCCAGGGGGAGACCCAGTACTTC. Amino acids: CASSSAGQGETQYF.

On this clone itself: This sample includes further DNA sequences coding for the same CDR3. V is TRBV12-3 or TRBV12-4 and J is TRBJ2-7; D gene unclear. The CDR3 totals 13 residues. The V end lost 3 bases, the J end lost 1 base, and 7 bases lay between the germline ends. This CDR3 is CASSFSPSYEQYF. CDR3 DNA sequence: TGTGCCAGCAGTTTTAGTCCATCCTACGAGCAGTACTTC.

This clone was recorded once. The chain uses TRBV18 and TRBJ1-1; 9 bases agree with TRBD1. Germline assignment: CDR1 KGHSH and CDR2 LQKENI. This CDR3 region has 15 residues. V lost 4 bases, J lost 7 bases, and 10 bases stayed unmatched. The CDR3: CASSLRTGEASEAFF. The DNA of the CDR3 is TGTGCCAGCTCACTCAGGACAGGGGAGGCTAGTGAAGCTTTCTTT.

This rearrangement joins TRBV4-3 to TRBJ1-6; perhaps TRBD1 as D (5 bases). V was cut by 3 bases and J by 4 bases, with 13 bases left in between. Germline assignment: CDR1 LGHNA and CDR2 YSLEER. CDR3 size: 16 residues. CDR3 in DNA: TGCGCCAGCAGCCAGGGGGGGGTTGGGTATAATTCACCCCTCCACTTT. It codes for CASSQGGVGYNSPLHF.

The chain recombines TRBV4-2 with TRBJ2-7; 8 bases fit TRBD2. Germline lookup yields CDR1 LGHNA and CDR2 YNFKEQ. This CDR3 is 15 amino acids long. J was trimmed by 2 bases and V by 1 base; bases with no gene match: 4. In DNA form, the CDR3 reads TGTGCCAGCAGCCAAGGCACTAGCGGCACCTACGAGCAGTACTTC. This sequence encodes CASSQGTSGTYEQYF.

V usage is TRBV20-1 and J usage is TRBJ2-7; weak D call: TRBD2 (7 bases). The CDR3 sequence is 14 residues long. V gave up 3 bases and J gave up 3 bases, with 15 bases separating them. From germline, CDR1 is DFQATT and CDR2 SNEGSKA (reference sequence). This chain's CDR3 is CSASRGGTDYEQYF. For the CDR3, the DNA is TGCAGTGCTAGTAGGGGGGGCACCGACTACGAGCAGTACTTC.

This clone was seen just once. The chain links TRBV5-1 to TRBJ1-2; tentative D call: TRBD1 (6 bases). V lost 3 bases, J lost 4 bases, and 13 bases lay in between. From germline, CDR1 is SGHRS and CDR2 YFSETQ. The CDR3 contains 14 residues. CDR3 sequence reads: CASSSRVGGYGYTF. CDR3 DNA: TGCGCCAGCAGCTCCAGGGTAGGGGGCTATGGCTACACCTTC. The whole variable domain, remainder taken from reference TRBV5-1 and TRBJ1-2, is KAGVTQTPRYLIKTRGQQVTLSCSPISGHRSVSWYQQTPGQGLQFLFEYFSETQRNKGNFPGRFSGRQFSNSRSEMNVSTLELGDSALYLCASSSRVGGYGYTFGSGTRLTVV.

This chain joins TRBV4-3 and TRBJ1-5; 12 bases align to TRBD1. V lost 4 bases, J lost 6 bases, and 13 bases stayed unmatched. Germline CDR1 LGHNA, CDR2 YSLEER. The CDR3 has 18 amino acids. CDR3 region: CASSPGTGGELWGQPQHF. Written as DNA, the CDR3 is TGCGCCAGCAGCCCCGGGACAGGGGGCGAGTTATGGGGTCAGCCCCAGCATTTT.

There are a few counts of this clone. Other DNA sequences in the same sample also yield this CDR3. V is TRBV28 and J is TRBJ2-7; D is possibly TRBD1 (6 bases). The germline V gene encodes CDR1 MDHEN and CDR2 SYDVKM. The V end was cut by 4 bases, the J end by 4 bases, with 11 bases between. This CDR3 comprises 13 residues. CDR3 DNA sequence: TGTGCCAGCAGTTCAGGGGATTCGTACGAGCAGTACTTC. Its protein product is CASSSGDSYEQYF. The variable domain in full, completed from reference TRBV28 and TRBJ2-7, reads DVKVTQSSRYLVKRTGEKVFLECVQDMDHENMFWYRQDPGLGLRLIYFSYDVKMKEKGDIPEGYSVSREKKERFSLILESASTNQTSMYLCASSSGDSYEQYFGPGTRLTVT.